The 6 T cell receptor beta chains reported below all come from one sample, sequenced in a study of T cell repertoires in cytomegalovirus infection. One entry per CDR3 protein, called by TCRdb with MiXCR from the reads. The sample includes 350,000 to 550,000 distinct CDR3 sequences, roughly a third of them seen just once. Sequenced sample: PBMCs. All receptors come from a human donor in good health (CMV status not recorded). Some clones in this sample may be carry-over from other donors' samples.

This clonotype occurred many times. The chain links TRBV6-2 or TRBV6-3 to TRBJ2-1; 8 nucleotides align to TRBD1. The CDR3 length is 16 residues. CDR1 and CDR2 (germline): MNHEY, SVGEGT. V gave up 2 bases and J gave up 9 bases; unmatched junction bases: 12. The CDR3 spells CASSYSPSGQGIEQFF. The CDR3 DNA follows: TGTGCCAGCAGTTACAGTCCCAGTGGACAGGGCATTGAGCAGTTCTTC.

The rearrangement uses TRBV7-8 and TRBJ2-1; TRBD2 agrees at 12 bases. CDR3 length: 15 amino acids. V dropped 5 bases and J dropped 5; count of bases not matched to a gene: 4. Per germline, CDR1 SGHVS and CDR2 FQNEAQ. CDR3 amino acids: CASSTRLAGDNEQFF. In nucleotides, the CDR3 is TGTGCCAGCAGCACCAGACTAGCGGGGGACAATGAGCAGTTCTTC.

This clonotype was found once. V gene TRBV2 combines with J gene TRBJ1-2, with D possibly being TRBD1 (5 bases). There are 15 residues in the CDR3. Trimming took off 3 bases at V and 4 bases at J, with 15 bases between the two ends. The V gene's germline CDR1 is SNHLY and CDR2 FYNNEI. The CDR3 DNA sequence: TGTGCCAGCAGTGACGGACAACCCGGGGTCTATGGCTACACCTTC. Translation: CASSDGQPGVYGYTF.

A few counts support this clonotype. The genes are TRBV20-1 and TRBJ1-1; D call uncertain. The V gene lost 5 bases and the J gene lost 0 bases, with 13 bases spanning the gap. The CDR3 contains 14 residues. Germline CDR1 DFQATT, CDR2 SNEGSKA (reference sequence). The CDR3 loop reads CSAESGVMNTEAFF. The CDR3 nucleotides read TGCAGTGCTGAGAGTGGGGTTATGAACACTGAAGCTTTCTTT.

This clonotype occurred a few times. The rearrangement links TRBV6-2 or TRBV6-3 to TRBJ2-1; TRBD1 matches 7 bases. V shed 5 bases and J 4 bases; nucleotides not matched to a gene: 2. The CDR3 has 13 amino acids. Per the germline V gene, CDR1 is MNHEY and CDR2 is SVGEGT. CDR3 loop: CASSVGQYNEQFF. CDR3 sequence (DNA): TGTGCCAGCAGTGTGGGACAGTACAATGAGCAGTTCTTC.

V usage is TRBV24-1 and J usage is TRBJ2-1; the D is unclear. V was trimmed by 2 bases and J by 12 bases, leaving 10 bases between them. Per the germline V gene, CDR1 is KGHDR and CDR2 is SFDVKD. CDR3 length: 12 amino acids. The CDR3 spells CATSDSTSRQFF. The CDR3 bases are TGTGCCACCAGTGATTCTACGAGCCGGCAGTTCTTC.